The subject of this entry is one T cell receptor beta chain. What it binds is not known. This CDR3 has 15 residues. Germline CDR1 SEHNR, CDR2 FQNEAQ (reference sequence). Trimming took off 1 base at V and 1 base at J, with 8 bases between the two ends. TCRdb's copy holds only in-frame clones and misses some; the assay was immunoSEQ multiplex PCR. The table has more than 85,000 clones, approximately 90% seen once; the top ten hold 8% to 9%. These data originate in a study of identifying expanded T cells in peripheral blood. Findings and limits, study-wide: Technical replicates showed about 1.2 changed clones; roughly two weeks about 16.4; four weeks 19. Clone count variance between roughly 2-week samples rose with total template count.

Collection occurred without any documented infections or immune events in donors. The chain joins TRBV7-9 to TRBJ1-5; unclear D gene. The specimen sequenced was blood. The clonotype was recovered from a person between 18 and 75 years old in good health. DNA for the CDR3: TGTGCCAGCAGCTTAGATGACGAGAGCAATCAGCCCCAGCATTTT. Encoded protein: CASSLDDESNQPQHF.